This T cell receptor (beta chain) derives from a study of T cells in localized non-small cell lung cancer. Study results and limitations: There was an association of higher blood T cell density with longer overall survival. Appearances in adjacent lung were noted for a median approximately 52 of the top 100 tumor clones.

Unmatched junction bases numbered 13, after V lost 6 bases and J lost 3 bases. Germline CDR1 is MDHEN and CDR2 is SYDVKM. This CDR3 has 16 residues. Sequenced by immunoSEQ multiplex PCR; TCRdb stores in-frame clones only, minus some. The table includes around 50,000 clones, 80% to 90% detected once. To note about this clone: The antigen is not known.

This sequence was found in a woman between 35 and 75 years old with stage I lung adenocarcinoma. This chain links TRBV28 with TRBJ2-7, with 8 bases fitting TRBD1. The sequences come from peripheral blood, collected before any cancer treatment. The CDR3 protein is CASRSAGTGFFYEQYF. CDR3 nucleotides: TGTGCCAGCAGGAGCGCCGGGACAGGCTTTTTCTACGAGCAGTACTTC.